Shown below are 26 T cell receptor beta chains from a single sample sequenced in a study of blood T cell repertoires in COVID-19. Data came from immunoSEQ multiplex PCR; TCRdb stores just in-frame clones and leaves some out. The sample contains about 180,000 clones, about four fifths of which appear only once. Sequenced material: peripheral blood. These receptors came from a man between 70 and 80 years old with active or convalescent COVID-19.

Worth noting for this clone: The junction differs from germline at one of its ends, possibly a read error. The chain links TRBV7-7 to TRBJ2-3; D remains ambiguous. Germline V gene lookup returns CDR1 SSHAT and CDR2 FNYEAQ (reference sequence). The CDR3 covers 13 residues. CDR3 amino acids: CASSLSEADTQYF. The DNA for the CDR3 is TGTGCTAGCAGCTTGAGTGAGGCAGATACGCAGTATTTT.

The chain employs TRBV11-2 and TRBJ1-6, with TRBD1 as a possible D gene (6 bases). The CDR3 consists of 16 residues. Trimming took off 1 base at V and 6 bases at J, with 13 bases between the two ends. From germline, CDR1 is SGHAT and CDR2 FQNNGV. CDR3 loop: CASSLGDIFGNSPLHF. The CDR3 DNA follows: TGTGCCAGCAGCTTAGGGGACATCTTCGGTAATTCACCCCTCCACTTT. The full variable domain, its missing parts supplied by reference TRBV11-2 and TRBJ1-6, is EAGVAQSPRYKIIEKRQSVAFWCNPISGHATLYWYQQILGQGPKLLIQFQNNGVVDDSQLPKDRFSAERLKGVDSTLKIQPAKLEDSAVYLCASSLGDIFGNSPLHFGNGTRLTVT.

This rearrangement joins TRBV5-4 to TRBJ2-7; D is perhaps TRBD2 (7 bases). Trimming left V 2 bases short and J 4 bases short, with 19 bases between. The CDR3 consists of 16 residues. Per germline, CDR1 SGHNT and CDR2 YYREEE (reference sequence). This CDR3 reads CASSFRGALASYEQYF. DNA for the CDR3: TGTGCCAGCAGCTTCCGGGGGGCGCTGGCCAGTTACGAGCAGTACTTC.

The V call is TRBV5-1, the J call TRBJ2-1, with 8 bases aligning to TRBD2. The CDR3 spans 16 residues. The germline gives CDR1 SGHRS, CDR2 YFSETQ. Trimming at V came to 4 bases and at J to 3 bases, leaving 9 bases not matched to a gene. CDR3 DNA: TGCGCCAGCAGCAACTCCGGGACTAGAGGCTACAATGAGCAGTTCTTC. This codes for CASSNSGTRGYNEQFF.

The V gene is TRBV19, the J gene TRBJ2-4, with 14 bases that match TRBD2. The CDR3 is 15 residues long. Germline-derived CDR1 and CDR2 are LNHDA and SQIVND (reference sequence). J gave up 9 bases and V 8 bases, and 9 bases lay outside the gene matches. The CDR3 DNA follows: TGTGCCAGTGCGACTAGCGGGGGGGCCCGTAGCATTCAGTACTTC. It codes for CASATSGGARSIQYF. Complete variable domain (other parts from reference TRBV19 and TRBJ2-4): DGGITQSPKYLFRKEGQNVTLSCEQNLNHDAMYWYRQDPGQGLRLIYYSQIVNDFQKGDIAEGYSVSREKKESFPLTVTSAQKNPTAFYLCASATSGGARSIQYFGAGTRLSVL.

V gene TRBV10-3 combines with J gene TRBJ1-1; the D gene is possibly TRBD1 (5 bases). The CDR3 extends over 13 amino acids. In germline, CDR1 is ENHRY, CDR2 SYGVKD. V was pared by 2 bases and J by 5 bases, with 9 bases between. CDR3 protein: CAISERGGTEAFF. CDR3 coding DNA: TGTGCCATCAGTGAGAGGGGAGGGACTGAAGCTTTCTTT.

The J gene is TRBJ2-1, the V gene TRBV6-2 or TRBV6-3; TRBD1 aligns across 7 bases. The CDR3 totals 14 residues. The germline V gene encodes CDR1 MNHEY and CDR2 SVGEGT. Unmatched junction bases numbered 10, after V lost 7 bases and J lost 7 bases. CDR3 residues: CASNPRGRGNEQFF. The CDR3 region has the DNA TGTGCCAGCAACCCGAGGGGGCGCGGTAATGAGCAGTTCTTC.

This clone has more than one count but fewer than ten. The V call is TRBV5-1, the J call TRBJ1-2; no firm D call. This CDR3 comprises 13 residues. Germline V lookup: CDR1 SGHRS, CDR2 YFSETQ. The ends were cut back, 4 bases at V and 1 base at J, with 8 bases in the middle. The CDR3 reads CASSPGFNYGYTF. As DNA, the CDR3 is TGCGCCAGCAGCCCGGGGTTTAACTATGGCTACACCTTC.

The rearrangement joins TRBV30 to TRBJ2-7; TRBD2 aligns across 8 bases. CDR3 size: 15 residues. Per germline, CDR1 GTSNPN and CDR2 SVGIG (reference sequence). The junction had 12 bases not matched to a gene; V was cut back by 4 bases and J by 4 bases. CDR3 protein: CAWTLGVAGTYEQYF. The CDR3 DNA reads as TGTGCCTGGACGCTCGGGGTAGCGGGGACGTACGAGCAGTACTTC.

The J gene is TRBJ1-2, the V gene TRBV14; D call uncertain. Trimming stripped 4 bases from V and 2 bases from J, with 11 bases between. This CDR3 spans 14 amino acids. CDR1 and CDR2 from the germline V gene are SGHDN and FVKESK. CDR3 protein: CASSRSSRNYGYTF. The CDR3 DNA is TGTGCCAGCAGCCGGTCGAGCCGAAACTATGGCTACACCTTC.

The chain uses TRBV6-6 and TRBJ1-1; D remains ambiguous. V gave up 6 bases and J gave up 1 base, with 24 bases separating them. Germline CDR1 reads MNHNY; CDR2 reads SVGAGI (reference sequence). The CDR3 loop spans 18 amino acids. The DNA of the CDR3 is TGTGCCAGCAGCCGAAGGAGACCCTCCTCCCTCCCGAACACTGAAGCTTTCTTT. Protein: CASSRRRPSSLPNTEAFF.

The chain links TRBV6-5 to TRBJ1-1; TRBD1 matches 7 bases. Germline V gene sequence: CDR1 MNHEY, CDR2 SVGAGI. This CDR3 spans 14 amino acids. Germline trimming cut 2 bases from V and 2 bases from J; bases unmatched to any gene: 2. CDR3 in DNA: TGTGCCAGCAGTTACGACAGGGCAAACACTGAAGCTTTCTTT. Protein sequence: CASSYDRANTEAFF.

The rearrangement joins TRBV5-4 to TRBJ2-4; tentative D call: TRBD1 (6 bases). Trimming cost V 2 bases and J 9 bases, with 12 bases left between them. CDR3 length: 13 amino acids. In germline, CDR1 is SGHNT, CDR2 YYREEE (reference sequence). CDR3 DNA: TGTGCCAGCAGCTTAGACAGGAACGGCATTCAGTACTTC. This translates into CASSLDRNGIQYF.

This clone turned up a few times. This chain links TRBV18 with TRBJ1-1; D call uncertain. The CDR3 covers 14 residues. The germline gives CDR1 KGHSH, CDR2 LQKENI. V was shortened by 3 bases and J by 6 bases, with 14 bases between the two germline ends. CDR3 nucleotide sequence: TGTGCCAGCTCACCTCCGGGAAGTATCCCTGAAGCTTTCTTT. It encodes CASSPPGSIPEAFF. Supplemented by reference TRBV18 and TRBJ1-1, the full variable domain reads NAGVMQNPRHLVRRRGQEARLRCSPMKGHSHVYWYRQLPEEGLKFMVYLQKENIIDESGMPKERFSAEFPKEGPSILRIQQVVRGDSAAYFCASSPPGSIPEAFFGQGTRLTVV.

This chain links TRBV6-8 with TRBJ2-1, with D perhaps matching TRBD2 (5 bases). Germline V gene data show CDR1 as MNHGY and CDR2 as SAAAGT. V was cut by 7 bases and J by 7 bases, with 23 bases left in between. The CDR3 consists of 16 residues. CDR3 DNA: TGTGCCAGCACCCGTTCCCCAAGCGGCCAAGGGAATGAGCAGTTCTTC. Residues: CASTRSPSGQGNEQFF.

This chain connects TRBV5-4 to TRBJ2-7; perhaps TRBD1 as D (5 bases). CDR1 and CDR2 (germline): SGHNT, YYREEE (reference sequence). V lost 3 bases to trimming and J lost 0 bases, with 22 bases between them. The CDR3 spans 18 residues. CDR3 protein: CASSSSEQEWLNSYEQYF. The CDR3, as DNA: TGTGCCAGCAGCTCTTCGGAACAGGAATGGCTAAACTCCTACGAGCAGTACTTC.

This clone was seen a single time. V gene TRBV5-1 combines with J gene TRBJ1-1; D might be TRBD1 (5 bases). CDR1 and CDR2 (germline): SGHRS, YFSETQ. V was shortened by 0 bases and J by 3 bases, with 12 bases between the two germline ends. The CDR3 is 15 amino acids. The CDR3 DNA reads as TGCGCCAGCAGCTTGGCCAGGGAGGCTTACACTGAAGCTTTCTTT. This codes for CASSLAREAYTEAFF.

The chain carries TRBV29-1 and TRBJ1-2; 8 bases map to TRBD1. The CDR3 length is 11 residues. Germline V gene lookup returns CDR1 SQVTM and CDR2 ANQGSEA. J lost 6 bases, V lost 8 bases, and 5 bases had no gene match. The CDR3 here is CSSGGADGYTF. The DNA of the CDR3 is TGCAGCTCAGGGGGCGCAGATGGCTACACCTTC.

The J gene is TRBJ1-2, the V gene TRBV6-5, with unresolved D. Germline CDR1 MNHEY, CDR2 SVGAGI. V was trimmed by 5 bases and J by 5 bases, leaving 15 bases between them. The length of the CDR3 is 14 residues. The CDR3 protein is CASSPSEGVYGYTF. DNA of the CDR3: TGTGCCAGCAGTCCCAGTGAGGGCGTTTATGGCTACACCTTC.

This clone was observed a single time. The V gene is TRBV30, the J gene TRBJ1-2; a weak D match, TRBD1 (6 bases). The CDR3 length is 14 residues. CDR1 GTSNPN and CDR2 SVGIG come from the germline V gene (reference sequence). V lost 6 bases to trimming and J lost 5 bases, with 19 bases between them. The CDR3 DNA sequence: TGTGCCTGCCCTAAAGGGGGGGCAGGTTATGGCTACACCTTC. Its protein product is CACPKGGAGYGYTF.

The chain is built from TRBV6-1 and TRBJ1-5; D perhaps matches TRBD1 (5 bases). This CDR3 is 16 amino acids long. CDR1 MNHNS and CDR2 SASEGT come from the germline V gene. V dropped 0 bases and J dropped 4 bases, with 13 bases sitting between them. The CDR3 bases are TGTGCCAGCAGTGAAGCGAGTTCGGGGGGGAATCAGCCCCAGCATTTT. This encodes CASSEASSGGNQPQHF.

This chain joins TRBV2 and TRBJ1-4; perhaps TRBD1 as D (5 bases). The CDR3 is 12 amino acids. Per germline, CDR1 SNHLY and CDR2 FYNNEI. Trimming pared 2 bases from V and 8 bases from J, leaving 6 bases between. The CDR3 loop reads CASSERGEKLFF. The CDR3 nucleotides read TGTGCCAGCAGTGAAAGGGGCGAAAAACTGTTTTTT.

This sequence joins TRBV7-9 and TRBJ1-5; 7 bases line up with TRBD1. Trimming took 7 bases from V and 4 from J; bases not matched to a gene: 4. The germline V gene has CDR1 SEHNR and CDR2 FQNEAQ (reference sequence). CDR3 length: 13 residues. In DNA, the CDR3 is TGTGCCAGCAAGGGGGCTGGAAATCAGCCCCAGCATTTT. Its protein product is CASKGAGNQPQHF. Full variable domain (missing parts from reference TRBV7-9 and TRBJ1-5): DTGVSQNPRHKITKRGQNVTFRCDPISEHNRLYWYRQTLGQGPEFLTYFQNEAQLEKSRLLSDRFSAERPKGSFSTLEIQRTEQGDSAMYLCASKGAGNQPQHFGDGTRLSIL.

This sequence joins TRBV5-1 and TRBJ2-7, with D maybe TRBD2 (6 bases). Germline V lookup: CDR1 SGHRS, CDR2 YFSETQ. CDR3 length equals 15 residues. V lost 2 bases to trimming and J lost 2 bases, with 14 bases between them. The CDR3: CASSFRDSPAYEQYF. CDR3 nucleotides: TGCGCCAGCAGCTTCAGGGACTCCCCGGCCTACGAGCAGTACTTC. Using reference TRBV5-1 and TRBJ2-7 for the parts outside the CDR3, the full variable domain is KAGVTQTPRYLIKTRGQQVTLSCSPISGHRSVSWYQQTPGQGLQFLFEYFSETQRNKGNFPGRFSGRQFSNSRSEMNVSTLELGDSALYLCASSFRDSPAYEQYFGPGTRLTVT.

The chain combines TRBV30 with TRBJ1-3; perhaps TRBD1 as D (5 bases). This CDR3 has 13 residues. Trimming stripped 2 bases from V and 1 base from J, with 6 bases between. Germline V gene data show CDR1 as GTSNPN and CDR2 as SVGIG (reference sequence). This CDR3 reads CAWSSGSGNTIYF. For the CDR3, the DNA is TGTGCCTGGAGTTCAGGGTCTGGAAACACCATATATTTT.

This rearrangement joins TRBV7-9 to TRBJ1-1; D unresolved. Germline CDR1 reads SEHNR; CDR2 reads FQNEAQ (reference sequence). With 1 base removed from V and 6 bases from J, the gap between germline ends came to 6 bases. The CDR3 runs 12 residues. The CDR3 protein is CASSLGLAEAFF. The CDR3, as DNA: TGTGCCAGCAGCTTAGGGCTCGCTGAAGCTTTCTTT.